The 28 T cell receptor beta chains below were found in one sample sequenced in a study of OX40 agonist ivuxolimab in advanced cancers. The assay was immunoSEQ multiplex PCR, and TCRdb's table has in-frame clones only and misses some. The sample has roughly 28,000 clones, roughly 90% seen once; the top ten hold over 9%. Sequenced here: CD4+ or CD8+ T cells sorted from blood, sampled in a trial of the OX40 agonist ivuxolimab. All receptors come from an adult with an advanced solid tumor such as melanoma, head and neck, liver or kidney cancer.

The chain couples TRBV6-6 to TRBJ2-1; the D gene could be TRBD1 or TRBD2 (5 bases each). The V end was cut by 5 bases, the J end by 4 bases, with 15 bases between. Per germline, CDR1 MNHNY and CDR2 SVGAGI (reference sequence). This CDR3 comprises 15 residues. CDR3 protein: CASSTWTGGYNEQFF. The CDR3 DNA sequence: TGTGCCAGCAGTACCTGGACTGGGGGTTACAATGAGCAGTTCTTC.

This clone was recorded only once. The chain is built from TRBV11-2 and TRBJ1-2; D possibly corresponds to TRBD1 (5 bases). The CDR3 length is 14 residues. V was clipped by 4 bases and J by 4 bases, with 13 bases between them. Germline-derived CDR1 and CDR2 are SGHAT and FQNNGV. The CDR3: CASSSGVRTYGYTF. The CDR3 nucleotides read TGTGCCAGCAGCTCGGGGGTCAGAACCTATGGCTACACCTTC.

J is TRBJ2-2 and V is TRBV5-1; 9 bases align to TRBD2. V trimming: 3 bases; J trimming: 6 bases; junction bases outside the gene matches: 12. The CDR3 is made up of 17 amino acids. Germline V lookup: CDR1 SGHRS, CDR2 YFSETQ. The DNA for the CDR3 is TGCGCCAGCAGCTCCGAACCTGGGACTAGCCTTGCCGGGGAGCTGTTTTTT. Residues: CASSSEPGTSLAGELFF.

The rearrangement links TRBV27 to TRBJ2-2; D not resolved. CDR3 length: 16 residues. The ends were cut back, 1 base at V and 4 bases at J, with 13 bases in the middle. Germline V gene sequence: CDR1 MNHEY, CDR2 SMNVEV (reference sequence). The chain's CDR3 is CASSLFLQRGTGELFF. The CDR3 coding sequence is TGTGCCAGCAGTTTATTTTTACAAAGAGGCACCGGGGAGCTGTTTTTT.

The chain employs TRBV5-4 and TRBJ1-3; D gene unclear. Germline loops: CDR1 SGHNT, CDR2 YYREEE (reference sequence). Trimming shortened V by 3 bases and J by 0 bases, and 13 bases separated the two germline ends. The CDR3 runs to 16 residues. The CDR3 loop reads CASSSGVLASGNTIYF. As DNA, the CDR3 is TGTGCCAGCAGCTCAGGAGTTCTCGCCTCTGGAAACACCATATATTTT.

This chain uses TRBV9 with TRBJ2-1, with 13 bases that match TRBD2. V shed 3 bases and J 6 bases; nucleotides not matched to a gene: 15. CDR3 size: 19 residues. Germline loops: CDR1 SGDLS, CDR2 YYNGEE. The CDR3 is CASSGTSGRAAAGINEQFF. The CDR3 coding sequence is TGTGCCAGCAGCGGCACTAGCGGGAGGGCCGCTGCCGGGATCAATGAGCAGTTCTTC.

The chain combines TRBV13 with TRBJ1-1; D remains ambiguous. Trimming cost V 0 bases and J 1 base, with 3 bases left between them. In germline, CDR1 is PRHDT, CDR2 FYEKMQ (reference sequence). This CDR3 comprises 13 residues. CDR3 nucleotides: TGTGCCAGCAGCTTAGGCGGGAACACTGAAGCTTTCTTT. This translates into CASSLGGNTEAFF.

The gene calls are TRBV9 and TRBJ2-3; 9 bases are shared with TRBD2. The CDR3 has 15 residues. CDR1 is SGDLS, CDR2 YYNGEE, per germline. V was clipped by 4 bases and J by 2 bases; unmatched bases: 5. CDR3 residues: CASSSGGGVTDTQYF. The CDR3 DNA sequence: TGTGCCAGCAGCTCGGGCGGGGGGGTCACAGATACGCAGTATTTT. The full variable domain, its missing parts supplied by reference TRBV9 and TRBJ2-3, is DSGVTQTPKHLITATGQRVTLRCSPRSGDLSVYWYQQSLDQGLQFLIQYYNGEERAKGNILERFSAQQFPDLHSELNLSSLELGDSALYFCASSSGGGVTDTQYFGPGTRLTVL.

As DNA, the CDR3 is TGCAGCGTTGAAGGCAGGGATGGCTACACCTTC. It is translated as CSVEGRDGYTF. V gene TRBV29-1 combines with J gene TRBJ1-2, with D possibly being TRBD1 (5 bases). Looked up from germline, CDR1 is SQVTM and CDR2 is ANQGSEA. The CDR3 covers 11 residues. V gave up 1 base and J gave up 6 bases, with 6 bases separating them. Using reference TRBV29-1 and TRBJ1-2 for the parts outside the CDR3, the full variable domain is SAVISQKPSRDICQRGTSLTIQCQVDSQVTMMFWYRQQPGQSLTLIATANQGSEATYESGFVIDKFPISRPNLTFSTLTVSNMSPEDSSIYLCSVEGRDGYTFGSGTRLTVV.

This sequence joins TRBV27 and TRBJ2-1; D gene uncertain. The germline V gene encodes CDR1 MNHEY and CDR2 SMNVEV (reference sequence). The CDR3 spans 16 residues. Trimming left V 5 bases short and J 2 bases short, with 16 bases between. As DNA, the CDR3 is TGTGCCAGCAGTCATCGTGGAGTACAAACCTACAATGAGCAGTTCTTC. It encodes CASSHRGVQTYNEQFF.

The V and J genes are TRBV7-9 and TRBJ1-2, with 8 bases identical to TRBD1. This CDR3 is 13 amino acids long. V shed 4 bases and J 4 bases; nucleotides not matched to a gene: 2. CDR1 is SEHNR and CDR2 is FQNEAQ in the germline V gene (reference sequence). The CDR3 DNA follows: TGTGCCAGCAGCTACGACAGGGGCTATGGCTACACCTTC. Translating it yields CASSYDRGYGYTF.

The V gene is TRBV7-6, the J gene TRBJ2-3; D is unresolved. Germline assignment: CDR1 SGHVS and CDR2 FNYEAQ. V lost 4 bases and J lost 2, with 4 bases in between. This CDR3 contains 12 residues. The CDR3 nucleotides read TGTGCCAGCAGCTGGACCACAGATACGCAGTATTTT. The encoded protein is CASSWTTDTQYF. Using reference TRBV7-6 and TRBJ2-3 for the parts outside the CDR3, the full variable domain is GAGVSQSPRYKVTKRGQDVALRCDPISGHVSLYWYRQALGQGPEFLTYFNYEAQQDKSGLPNDRFSAERPEGSISTLTIQRTEQRDSAMYRCASSWTTDTQYFGPGTRLTVL.

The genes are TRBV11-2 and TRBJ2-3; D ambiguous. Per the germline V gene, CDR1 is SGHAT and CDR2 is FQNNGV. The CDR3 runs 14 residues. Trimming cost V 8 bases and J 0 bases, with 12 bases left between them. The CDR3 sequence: CASGYLSSTDTQYF. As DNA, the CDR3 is TGTGCCAGCGGCTATCTATCGAGCACAGATACGCAGTATTTT.

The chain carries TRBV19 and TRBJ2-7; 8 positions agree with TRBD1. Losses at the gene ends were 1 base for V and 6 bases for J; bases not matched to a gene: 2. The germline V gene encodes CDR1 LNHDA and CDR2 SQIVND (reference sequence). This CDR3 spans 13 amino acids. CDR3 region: CASSIAGGGEQYF. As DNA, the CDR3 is TGTGCCAGTAGTATAGCAGGGGGCGGCGAGCAGTACTTC.

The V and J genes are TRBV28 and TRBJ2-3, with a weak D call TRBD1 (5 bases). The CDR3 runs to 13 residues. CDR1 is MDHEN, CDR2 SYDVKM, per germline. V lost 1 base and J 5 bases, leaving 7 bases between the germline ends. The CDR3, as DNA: TGTGCCAGCAGTTTATTTAGGGGAGATACGCAGTATTTT. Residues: CASSLFRGDTQYF.

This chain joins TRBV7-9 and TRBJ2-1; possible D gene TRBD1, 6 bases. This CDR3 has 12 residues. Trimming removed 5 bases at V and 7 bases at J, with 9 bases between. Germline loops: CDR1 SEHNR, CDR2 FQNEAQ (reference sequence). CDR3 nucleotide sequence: TGTGCCAGCAGCCGGGACATTAATGAGCAGTTCTTC. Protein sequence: CASSRDINEQFF.

Here the CDR3 DNA reads TGTGCCAGCAGCTCCGGAGAAAAACTGTTTTTT. Its translation: CASSSGEKLFF. This chain uses TRBV7-9 with TRBJ1-4; D unclear. The germline V gene encodes CDR1 SEHNR and CDR2 FQNEAQ (reference sequence). The CDR3 length is 11 residues. Trimming shortened V by 4 bases and J by 8 bases, and 5 bases separated the two germline ends.

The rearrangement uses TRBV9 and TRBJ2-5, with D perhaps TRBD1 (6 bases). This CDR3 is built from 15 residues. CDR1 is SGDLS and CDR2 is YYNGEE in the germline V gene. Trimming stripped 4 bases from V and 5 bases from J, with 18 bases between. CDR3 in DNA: TGTGCCAGCAGCCCCCCCTTCAGGGGCATTGAGACCCAGTACTTC. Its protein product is CASSPPFRGIETQYF.

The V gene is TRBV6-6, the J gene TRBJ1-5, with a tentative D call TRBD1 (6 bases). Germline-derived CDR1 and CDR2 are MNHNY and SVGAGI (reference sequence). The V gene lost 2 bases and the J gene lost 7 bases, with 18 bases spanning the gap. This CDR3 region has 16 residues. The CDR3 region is CASSYLIGGAGQPQHF. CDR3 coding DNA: TGTGCCAGCAGTTACCTAATCGGGGGCGCGGGACAGCCCCAGCATTTT.

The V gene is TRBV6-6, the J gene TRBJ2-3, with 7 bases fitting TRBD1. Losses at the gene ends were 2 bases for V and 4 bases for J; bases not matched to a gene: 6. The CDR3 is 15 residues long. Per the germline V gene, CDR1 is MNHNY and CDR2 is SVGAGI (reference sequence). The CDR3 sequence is CASSYPQGSPDTQYF. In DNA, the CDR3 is TGTGCCAGCAGTTACCCACAGGGGAGCCCAGATACGCAGTATTTT.

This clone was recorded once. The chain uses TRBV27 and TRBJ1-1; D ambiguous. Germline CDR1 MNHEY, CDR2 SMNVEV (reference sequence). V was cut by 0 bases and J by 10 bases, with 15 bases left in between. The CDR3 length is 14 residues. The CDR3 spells CASSLSVLWFVAFF. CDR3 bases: TGTGCCAGCAGTTTATCGGTCCTGTGGTTTGTAGCTTTCTTT.

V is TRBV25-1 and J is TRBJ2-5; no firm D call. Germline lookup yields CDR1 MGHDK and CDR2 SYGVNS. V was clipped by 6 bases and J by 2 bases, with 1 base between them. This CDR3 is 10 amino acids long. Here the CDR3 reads CASRQETQYF. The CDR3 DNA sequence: TGTGCCAGCAGGCAAGAGACCCAGTACTTC.

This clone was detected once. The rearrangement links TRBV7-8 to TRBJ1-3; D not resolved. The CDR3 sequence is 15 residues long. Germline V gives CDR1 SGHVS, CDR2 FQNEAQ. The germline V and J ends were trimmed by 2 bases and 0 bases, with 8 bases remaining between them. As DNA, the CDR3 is TGTGCCAGCAGCTTATCCCGTGGCTCTGGAAACACCATATATTTT. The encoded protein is CASSLSRGSGNTIYF.

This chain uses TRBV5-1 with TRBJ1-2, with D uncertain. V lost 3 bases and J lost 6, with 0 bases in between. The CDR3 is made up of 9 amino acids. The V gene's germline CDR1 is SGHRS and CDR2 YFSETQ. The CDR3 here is CASSYGYTF. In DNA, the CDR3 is TGCGCCAGCAGCTATGGCTACACCTTC.

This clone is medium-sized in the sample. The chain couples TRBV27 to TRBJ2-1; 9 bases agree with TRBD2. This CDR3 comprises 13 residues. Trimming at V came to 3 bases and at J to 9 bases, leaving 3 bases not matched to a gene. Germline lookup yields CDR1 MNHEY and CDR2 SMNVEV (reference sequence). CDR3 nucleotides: TGTGCCAGCAGTTTGGCTAGCGGGGCTGAGCAGTTCTTC. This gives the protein CASSLASGAEQFF.

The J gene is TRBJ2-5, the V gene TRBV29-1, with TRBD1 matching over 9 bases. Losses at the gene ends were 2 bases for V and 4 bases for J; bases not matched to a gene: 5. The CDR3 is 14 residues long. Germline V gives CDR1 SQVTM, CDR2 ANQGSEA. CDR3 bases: TGCAGCGTTGAATCTGGGACAGGGTTAGAGACCCAGTACTTC. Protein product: CSVESGTGLETQYF.

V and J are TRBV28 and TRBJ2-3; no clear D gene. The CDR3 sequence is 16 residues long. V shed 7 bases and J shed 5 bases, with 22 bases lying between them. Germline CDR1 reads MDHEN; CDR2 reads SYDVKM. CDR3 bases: TGTGCCAGCACCTCACAAGGCCACACGGTGGTAGATACGCAGTATTTT. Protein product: CASTSQGHTVVDTQYF.

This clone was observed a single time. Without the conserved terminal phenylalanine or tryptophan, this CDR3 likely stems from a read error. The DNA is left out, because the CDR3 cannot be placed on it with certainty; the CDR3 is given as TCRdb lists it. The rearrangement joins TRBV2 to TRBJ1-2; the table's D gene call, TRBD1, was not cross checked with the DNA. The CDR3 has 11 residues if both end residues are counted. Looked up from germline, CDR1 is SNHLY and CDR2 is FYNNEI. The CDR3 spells CASSEALGPTS.